The present entry profiles one T cell receptor (beta chain) with its context. These data are taken from a study of shared clonotypes between healthy human individuals. Produced via immunoSEQ multiplex PCR; TCRdb's table is partial and in-frame only. The top ten hold 34% of the sample, which has roughly 720,000 clones, less than 95% seen once. The CDR3 runs 17 residues. The germline V gene encodes CDR1 LGHNA and CDR2 YSLEER. Losses at the gene ends were 0 bases for V and 9 bases for J; bases not matched to a gene: 13. The sequence was obtained from a man in his late teens or twenties in good health. Some clones in this sample may be carry-over from other donors' samples. The chain carries TRBV4-3 and TRBJ2-1; 8 bases match TRBD2. The material sequenced was memory CD8+ T cells from PBMCs. Subset: CD45RO+ cells pooled with CCR7-negative TemRA cells. CDR3 nucleotide sequence: TGCGCCAGCAGCCAAGATTGGGCTAGCGGGTCGACTGGTGAGCAGTTCTTC. Translating gives CASSQDWASGSTGEQFF.